One sample yielded the 32 T cell receptor beta chains listed below, sequenced in a study of blood T cell repertoires in COVID-19. Only in-frame clones appear in the TCRdb table, and some are missing; sequencing was by immunoSEQ multiplex PCR. The top ten hold approximately 10% of the sample, which has around 140,000 clones, about 79% seen once. The sequencing sample was made of peripheral blood. The receptor source for this set is a man between 60 and 75 years old with active or convalescent COVID-19.

Points on this clone: Because the CDR3 is missing its conserved closing phenylalanine or tryptophan, this is likely a read error. It is unclear where the CDR3 begins or ends on the DNA, so no DNA is shown, and the CDR3 is as TCRdb lists it. The chain couples TRBV30 to TRBJ1-2. Germline CDR1 is GTSNPN and CDR2 is SVGIG (reference sequence). With termini counted, the CDR3 has 11 amino acids. CDR3 residues: CAWSVRDRLLI.

The rearrangement links TRBV14 to TRBJ1-2; a weak D match, TRBD1 (6 bases). V was pared by 4 bases and J by 0 bases, with 18 bases between. CDR1 SGHDN and CDR2 FVKESK come from the germline V gene. This CDR3 has 17 amino acids. The CDR3 is CASSRQDLSPSNYGYTF. The CDR3 nucleotides read TGTGCCAGCAGCCGACAGGATCTATCCCCCTCTAACTATGGCTACACCTTC.

DNA of the CDR3: TGTGCCAGCAGCTCAGACAGGGAAGGACAGCCCCAGCATTTT. This gives the protein CASSSDREGQPQHF. The chain joins TRBV11-2 to TRBJ1-5; the match to TRBD1 covers 7 bases. CDR1 is SGHAT and CDR2 is FQNNGV in the germline V gene. Losses at the gene ends were 4 bases for V and 7 bases for J; bases not matched to a gene: 7. CDR3 size: 14 residues.

This chain uses TRBV7-8 with TRBJ1-1, with a weak D call TRBD1 (6 bases). This CDR3 has 14 amino acids. The germline CDR1 and CDR2 sequences are SGHVS and FQNEAQ. The V end lost 4 bases, the J end lost 1 base, and 10 bases lay between the germline ends. CDR3 loop: CASSSGQPNTEAFF. CDR3 nucleotides: TGTGCCAGCAGCTCTGGACAGCCGAACACTGAAGCTTTCTTT.

This clone was counted once. The rearrangement uses TRBV19 and TRBJ2-1; tentative D call: TRBD2 (6 bases). The germline V gene encodes CDR1 LNHDA and CDR2 SQIVND (reference sequence). V was trimmed by 8 bases and J by 4 bases, leaving 15 bases between them. This CDR3 has 14 residues. This CDR3 is CASAGTAAYNEQFF. The CDR3 DNA reads as TGTGCCAGTGCCGGGACTGCGGCGTACAATGAGCAGTTCTTC.

This clone showed up just once. The J gene is TRBJ2-3, the V gene TRBV7-9, with 8 bases lining up with TRBD2. Germline assignment: CDR1 SEHNR and CDR2 FQNEAQ (reference sequence). V lost 5 bases to trimming and J lost 6 bases; unmatched junction nucleotides: 10. The CDR3 loop spans 15 amino acids. CDR3 DNA: TGTGCCAGCAGCCTCCAAGGACTAGCATCCGATACGCAGTATTTT. Its protein product is CASSLQGLASDTQYF.

This chain connects TRBV7-2 to TRBJ1-2; a weak D match, TRBD1 (5 bases). CDR1 is SGHTA, CDR2 FQGNSA, per germline. V lost 5 bases and J lost 7, with 17 bases in between. The CDR3 has 14 amino acids. The CDR3 DNA is TGTGCCAGCAGCCCGCAGGGCGGTGGTTCTGGCTACACCTTC. Protein: CASSPQGGGSGYTF.

V gene TRBV18 combines with J gene TRBJ2-2, with 7 bases identical to TRBD2. CDR3 length equals 15 residues. With 2 bases clipped from V and 5 bases from J, the junction kept 5 bases outside the gene matches. Germline CDR1 reads KGHSH; CDR2 reads LQKENI. The CDR3 nucleotides read TGTGCCAGCTCACCATCTCAACTAGCGACCGGGGAGCTGTTTTTT. Translating it yields CASSPSQLATGELFF.

The table lists this clone with a few counts. The rearrangement uses TRBV6-5 and TRBJ2-1, with 8 bases identical to TRBD1. The CDR3 sequence is 15 residues long. CDR1 MNHEY and CDR2 SVGAGI come from the germline V gene. The V and J ends lost 2 bases and 9 bases, in that order; junction bases with no gene match: 9. The CDR3: CASSYVGQGFAEQFF. The CDR3 DNA sequence: TGTGCCAGCAGTTACGTAGGACAGGGTTTCGCTGAGCAGTTCTTC.

The CDR3: CASSLGGPNTEAFF. The CDR3 bases are TGTGCCAGCAGTTTGGGGGGACCGAACACTGAAGCTTTCTTT. This chain joins TRBV27 and TRBJ1-1; D is perhaps TRBD1 (5 bases). V was pared by 3 bases and J by 1 base, with 9 bases between. CDR3 length: 14 amino acids. Germline assignment: CDR1 MNHEY and CDR2 SMNVEV (reference sequence).

The chain has TRBV5-1 and TRBJ2-1, with TRBD2 identical over 8 bases. Germline V gene lookup returns CDR1 SGHRS and CDR2 YFSETQ. The V gene end was trimmed by 1 base and the J gene end by 2 bases; junction bases not matched to a gene: 2. This CDR3 region has 15 residues. In DNA form, the CDR3 reads TGCGCCAGCAGCTTGATCGGGGGGGCCTACAATGAGCAGTTCTTC. Translated: CASSLIGGAYNEQFF.

The chain carries TRBV4-3 and TRBJ2-3, with D possibly TRBD2 on 6 matching bases. With 5 bases removed from V and 0 bases from J, the gap between germline ends came to 6 bases. Germline CDR1 and CDR2: LGHNA and YSLEER. The CDR3 loop spans 13 amino acids. In DNA, the CDR3 is TGCGCCAGCAGCGGGACTAGCACAGATACGCAGTATTTT. Its protein product is CASSGTSTDTQYF.

This chain connects TRBV27 to TRBJ1-6, with 8 bases lining up with TRBD1. V gave up 0 bases and J gave up 8 bases; unmatched junction bases: 6. The CDR3 contains 16 residues. Per the germline V gene, CDR1 is MNHEY and CDR2 is SMNVEV (reference sequence). CDR3 sequence reads: CASSLSRQGIDSPLHF. For the CDR3, the DNA is TGTGCCAGCAGTTTATCAAGACAGGGGATTGATTCACCCCTCCACTTT.

This clone appeared once. The chain couples TRBV5-5 to TRBJ2-3; TRBD2 agrees at 12 bases. The V gene end was trimmed by 3 bases and the J gene end by 6 bases; junction bases not matched to a gene: 5. The CDR3 contains 15 residues. The germline V gene encodes CDR1 SGHKS and CDR2 YYEKEE (reference sequence). Here the CDR3 DNA reads TGTGCCAGCAGCTCTAGACTAGCGGGGGACGATACGCAGTATTTT. Translating it yields CASSSRLAGDDTQYF.

In this sample, this clone turned up once. The rearrangement joins TRBV29-1 to TRBJ2-3, with TRBD2 matching over 7 bases. The CDR3 is 15 residues long. Per the germline V gene, CDR1 is SQVTM and CDR2 is ANQGSEA. V shed 2 bases and J 0 bases; nucleotides not matched to a gene: 5. DNA of the CDR3: TGCAGCGTTGAAAGGCTAGCGGACAGCACAGATACGCAGTATTTT. As protein: CSVERLADSTDTQYF.

Remarks on this clone: One end of the junction varies from germline; a read error may be responsible. The gene calls are TRBV5-1 and TRBJ2-5, with TRBD2 matching 7 bases. This CDR3 contains 15 residues. Germline V gene lookup returns CDR1 SGHRS and CDR2 YFSETQ. DNA for the CDR3: TGCGCCAGCTGCTTATCGGCCGGGAGGCAAGAGACCCAGTACTTC. Protein sequence: CASCLSAGRQETQYF. The variable domain in full, completed from reference TRBV5-1 and TRBJ2-5, reads KAGVTQTPRYLIKTRGQQVTLSCSPISGHRSVSWYQQTPGQGLQFLFEYFSETQRNKGNFPGRFSGRQFSNSRSEMNVSTLELGDSALYLCASCLSAGRQETQYFGPGTRLLVL.

The chain combines TRBV4-3 with TRBJ1-4; D gene uncertain. This CDR3 has 16 amino acids. The V end was cut by 4 bases, the J end by 4 bases, with 16 bases between. Germline assignment: CDR1 LGHNA and CDR2 YSLEER. In DNA form, the CDR3 reads TGCGCCAGCAGCCTTACCCGGTCAGGTCGTAATGAAAAACTGTTTTTT. It yields the protein CASSLTRSGRNEKLFF.

The chain links TRBV4-3 to TRBJ1-1; no reliable D call. CDR3 length: 15 amino acids. Germline V gene data show CDR1 as LGHNA and CDR2 as YSLEER. V lost 0 bases to trimming and J lost 3 bases, with 11 bases between them. The CDR3 coding sequence is TGCGCCAGCAGCCAAGATCCGAACTCGTACACTGAAGCTTTCTTT. It yields the protein CASSQDPNSYTEAFF.

This clone was seen more than once but under ten times. The chain links TRBV6-5 to TRBJ1-1, with a tentative D call TRBD1 (5 bases). Germline CDR1 reads MNHEY; CDR2 reads SVGAGI. The CDR3 is 15 amino acids. Between the trimmed V and J ends, which lost 5 bases and 5 bases, there was a span of 18 bases. CDR3: CASSPRPQPGTEAFF. The DNA of the CDR3 is TGTGCCAGCAGTCCGCGCCCACAACCAGGGACTGAAGCTTTCTTT.

This clone was picked up one time. This sequence joins TRBV7-9 and TRBJ2-3; 11 positions agree with TRBD2. The V segment lost 4 bases and the J segment 2 bases; nucleotides outside the gene matches: 8. CDR3 length equals 17 residues. Germline lookup yields CDR1 SEHNR and CDR2 FQNEAQ (reference sequence). CDR3 region: CASSSRVLAGATDTQYF. CDR3 sequence (DNA): TGTGCCAGCAGCTCTAGAGTACTAGCGGGGGCCACAGATACGCAGTATTTT.

V gene TRBV5-4 combines with J gene TRBJ1-2; perhaps TRBD1 as D (6 bases). The CDR3 runs to 16 residues. With 0 bases removed from V and 5 bases from J, the gap between germline ends came to 17 bases. CDR1 is SGHNT, CDR2 YYREEE, per germline (reference sequence). The CDR3 nucleotides read TGTGCCAGCAGCTTGGCGGGGGGCCGGTTTATTTATGGCTACACCTTC. Its translation: CASSLAGGRFIYGYTF.

The J gene is TRBJ2-1, the V gene TRBV21-1; the table's D call, TRBD2, has no DNA check behind it. TRBV21-1 is marked as a pseudogene. The CDR3 spans 22 residues. The CDR3 DNA reads as TGTGCCAGCAGCAAAAGCCGTCTTTTACTAGCGGGGGGGCCCGTATCCTACAATGAGCAGTTCTTC. This translates into CASSKSRLLLAGGPVSYNEQFF.

The chain has TRBV18 and TRBJ2-7, with 8 bases fitting TRBD1. V gave up 1 base and J gave up 5 bases; unmatched junction bases: 7. This CDR3 has 15 residues. CDR1 and CDR2 from the germline V gene are KGHSH and LQKENI. CDR3 region: CASSPLKQGEDEQYF. CDR3 nucleotides: TGTGCCAGCTCACCACTGAAACAGGGGGAAGACGAGCAGTACTTC.

This clone is a singleton in its sample. The chain links TRBV5-1 to TRBJ2-2; 10 bases are a match to TRBD1. With 4 bases clipped from V and 4 bases from J, the junction kept 13 bases outside the gene matches. Germline V gives CDR1 SGHRS, CDR2 YFSETQ. This CDR3 has 18 amino acids. DNA for the CDR3: TGCGCCAGCAGCGCACCCGGGACAGGGGTAGGAGGCACCGGGGAGCTGTTTTTT. It is translated as CASSAPGTGVGGTGELFF.

The chain uses TRBV27 and TRBJ2-3; D remains unclear. The CDR3 is 14 residues long. V was shortened by 2 bases and J by 4 bases, with 10 bases between the two germline ends. Germline V CDR1 and CDR2: MNHEY, SMNVEV (reference sequence). This chain's CDR3 is CASSLGLSPDTQYF. The CDR3 bases are TGTGCCAGCAGTTTAGGGCTCTCTCCAGATACGCAGTATTTT.

The J gene is TRBJ1-5, the V gene TRBV4-1; possible D gene TRBD1, 6 bases. The length of the CDR3 is 16 residues. The germline V and J ends were trimmed by 2 bases and 0 bases, with 11 bases remaining between them. Germline CDR1 is MGHRA and CDR2 is YSYEKL. CDR3: CASSQPGQNSNQPQHF. Here the CDR3 DNA reads TGCGCCAGCAGCCAACCCGGACAGAATAGCAATCAGCCCCAGCATTTT.

The chain uses TRBV6-6 and TRBJ2-2; TRBD1 matches at 9 bases. The CDR3 consists of 15 residues. Germline V lookup: CDR1 MNHNY, CDR2 SVGAGI (reference sequence). Trimming removed 7 bases from V and 4 bases from J; junction bases left unmatched: 7. The CDR3 nucleotides read TGTGCCAGCAAGAAGACAGGGGGTAGCACCGGGGAGCTGTTTTTT. It encodes CASKKTGGSTGELFF.

As DNA, the CDR3 is TGTGCCAGCTCACTAGGACAATTCGATGAGCAGTTCTTC. Its protein product is CASSLGQFDEQFF. The genes are TRBV18 and TRBJ2-1; possible D gene TRBD1, 5 bases. This CDR3 region has 13 residues. V was cut by 4 bases and J by 8 bases, with 12 bases left in between. Germline V CDR1 and CDR2: KGHSH, LQKENI.

The chain carries TRBV7-2 and TRBJ2-3; D unresolved. V dropped 6 bases and J dropped 3 bases, with 4 bases sitting between them. The CDR3 has 11 amino acids. Germline-derived CDR1 and CDR2 are SGHTA and FQGNSA. The CDR3 spells CASRYTDTQYF. DNA for the CDR3: TGTGCCAGCAGATATACAGATACGCAGTATTTT.

The genes are TRBV11-3 and TRBJ2-7; TRBD2 is a possible D gene (5 bases). This CDR3 has 13 residues. Trimming removed 5 bases from V and 4 bases from J, with 12 bases in between. The germline CDR1 and CDR2 sequences are SGHNT and YENEEA. CDR3: CASSVTNVYEQYV. The CDR3 DNA reads as TGTGCCAGCAGCGTGACTAATGTGTACGAGCAGTACGTC.

The V gene is TRBV19, the J gene TRBJ1-4, with D uncertain. Trimming stripped 4 bases from V and 0 bases from J, with 6 bases between. Germline-derived CDR1 and CDR2 are LNHDA and SQIVND (reference sequence). The length of the CDR3 is 14 residues. For the CDR3, the DNA is TGTGCCAGTAGTACCCCCGCAACTAATGAAAAACTGTTTTTT. Protein sequence: CASSTPATNEKLFF.

This chain joins TRBV5-6 and TRBJ2-7; 7 positions match TRBD1. Germline CDR1 SGHDT, CDR2 YYEEEE. The CDR3 length is 14 residues. V shed 3 bases, J shed 3 bases, and the junction held 6 bases outside the gene matches. The CDR3 sequence: CASSYDRVDYEQYF. For the CDR3, the DNA is TGTGCCAGCAGCTATGACAGGGTCGACTACGAGCAGTACTTC.